The subject of this entry is one TCR beta chain. Its target is unknown. The sample comes from a study of T cell responses to AZD1222 COVID-19 vaccine. Study conclusions and caveats: The sample set comprised mostly white British donors with more females, and clonal diversity was possibly underestimated.

Sequencing used immunoSEQ multiplex PCR; TCRdb keeps in-frame clones, though not all of them. The repertoire holds roughly 150,000 clones, with roughly 91% as singletons. Source: peripheral blood, taken 28 days after the second AZD1222 dose. This sequence was found in an adult who received the AZD1222 COVID-19 vaccine.

CDR3: CASSYRRANEKLFF. CDR3 coding DNA: TGTGCCAGCAGTTATCGGAGGGCTAATGAAAAACTGTTTTTT. V gene TRBV6-5 combines with J gene TRBJ1-4; D ambiguous. Germline CDR1 reads MNHEY; CDR2 reads SVGAGI. Trimming pared 3 bases from V and 3 bases from J, leaving 8 bases between. The CDR3 covers 14 residues.